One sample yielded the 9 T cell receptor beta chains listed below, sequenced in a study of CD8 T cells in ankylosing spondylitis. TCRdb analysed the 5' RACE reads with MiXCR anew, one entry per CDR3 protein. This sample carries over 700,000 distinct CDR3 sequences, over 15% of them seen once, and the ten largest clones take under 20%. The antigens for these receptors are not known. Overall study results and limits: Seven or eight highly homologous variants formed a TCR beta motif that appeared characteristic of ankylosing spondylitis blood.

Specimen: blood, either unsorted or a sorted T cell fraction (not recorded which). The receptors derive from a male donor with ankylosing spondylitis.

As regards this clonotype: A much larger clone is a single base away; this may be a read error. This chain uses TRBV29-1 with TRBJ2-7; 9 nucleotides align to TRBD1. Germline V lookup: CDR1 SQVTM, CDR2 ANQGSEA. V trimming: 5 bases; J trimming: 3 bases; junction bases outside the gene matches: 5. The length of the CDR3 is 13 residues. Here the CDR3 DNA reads TGCAGCGTTACCGGGACAGGGTACTACGAGCAGTACTTC. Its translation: CSVTGTGYYEQYF.

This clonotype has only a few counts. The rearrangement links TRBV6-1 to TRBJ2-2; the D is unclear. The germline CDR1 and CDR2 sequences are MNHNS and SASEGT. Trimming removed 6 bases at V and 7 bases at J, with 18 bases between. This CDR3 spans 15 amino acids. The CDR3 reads CASSSGRLEFGELFF. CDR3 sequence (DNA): TGTGCCAGCAGCTCCGGACGCCTAGAGTTCGGGGAGCTGTTTTTT.

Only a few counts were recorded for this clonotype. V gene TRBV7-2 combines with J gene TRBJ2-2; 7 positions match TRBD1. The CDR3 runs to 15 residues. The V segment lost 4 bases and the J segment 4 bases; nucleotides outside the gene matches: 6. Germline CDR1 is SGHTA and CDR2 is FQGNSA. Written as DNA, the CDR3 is TGTGCCAGCAGCTCAGACAGGGTTCTCACCGGGGAGCTGTTTTTT. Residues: CASSSDRVLTGELFF.

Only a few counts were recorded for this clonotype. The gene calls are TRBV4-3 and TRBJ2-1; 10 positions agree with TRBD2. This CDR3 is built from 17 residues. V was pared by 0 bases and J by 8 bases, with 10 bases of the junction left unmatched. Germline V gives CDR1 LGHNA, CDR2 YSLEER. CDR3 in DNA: TGCGCCAGCAGCCAAGATCTTCCTAGCGGGAGTAAGGATGAGCAGTTCTTC. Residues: CASSQDLPSGSKDEQFF.

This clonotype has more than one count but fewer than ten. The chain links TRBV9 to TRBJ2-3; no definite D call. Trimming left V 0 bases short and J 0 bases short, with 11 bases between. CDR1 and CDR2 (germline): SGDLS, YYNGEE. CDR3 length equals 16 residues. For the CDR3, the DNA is TGTGCCAGCAGCGTAGCTCCGTCCCTAAGCACAGATACGCAGTATTTT. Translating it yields CASSVAPSLSTDTQYF.

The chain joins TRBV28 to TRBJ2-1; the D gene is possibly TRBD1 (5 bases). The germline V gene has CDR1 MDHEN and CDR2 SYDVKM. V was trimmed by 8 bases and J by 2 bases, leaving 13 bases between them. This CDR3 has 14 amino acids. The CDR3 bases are TGTGCCAGCCAGGGTGCAGTAGCCTACAATGAGCAGTTCTTC. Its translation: CASQGAVAYNEQFF.

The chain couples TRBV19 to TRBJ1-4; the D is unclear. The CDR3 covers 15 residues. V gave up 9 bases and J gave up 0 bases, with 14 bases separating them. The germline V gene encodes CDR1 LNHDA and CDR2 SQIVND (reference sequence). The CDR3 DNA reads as TGTGCCAGCCGGACCTTCGAGACAACTAATGAAAAACTGTTTTTT. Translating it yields CASRTFETTNEKLFF.

The CDR3 DNA reads as TGCAGCGTTGAAGCGAAACAGGGTTTCGAGCAGTACTTC. Translation: CSVEAKQGFEQYF. V usage is TRBV29-1 and J usage is TRBJ2-7; tentative D call: TRBD1 (6 bases). Germline loops: CDR1 SQVTM, CDR2 ANQGSEA. The V gene lost 1 base and the J gene lost 6 bases, with 13 bases spanning the gap. The CDR3 spans 13 residues.

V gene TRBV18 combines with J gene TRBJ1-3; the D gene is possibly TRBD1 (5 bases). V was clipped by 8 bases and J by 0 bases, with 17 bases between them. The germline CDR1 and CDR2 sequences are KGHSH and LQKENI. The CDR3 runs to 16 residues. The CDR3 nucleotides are TGTGCCAGCCGATCCGGGACGGGTAACTCTGGAAACACCATATATTTT. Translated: CASRSGTGNSGNTIYF.